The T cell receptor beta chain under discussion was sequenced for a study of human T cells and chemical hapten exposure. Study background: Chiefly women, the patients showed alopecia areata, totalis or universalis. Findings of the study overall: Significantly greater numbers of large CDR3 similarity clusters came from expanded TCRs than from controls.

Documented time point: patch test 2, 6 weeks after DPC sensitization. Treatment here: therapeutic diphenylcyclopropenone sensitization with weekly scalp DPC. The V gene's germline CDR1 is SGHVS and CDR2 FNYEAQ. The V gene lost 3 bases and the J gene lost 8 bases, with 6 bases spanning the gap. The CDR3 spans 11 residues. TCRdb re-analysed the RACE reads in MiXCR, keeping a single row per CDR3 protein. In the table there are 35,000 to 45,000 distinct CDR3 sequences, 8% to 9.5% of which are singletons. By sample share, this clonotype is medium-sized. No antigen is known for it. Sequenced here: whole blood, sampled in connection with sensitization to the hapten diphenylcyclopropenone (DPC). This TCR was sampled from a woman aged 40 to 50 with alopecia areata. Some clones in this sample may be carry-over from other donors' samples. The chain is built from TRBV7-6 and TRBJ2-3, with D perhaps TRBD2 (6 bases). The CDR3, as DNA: TGTGCCAGCAGCTTCGGGGGTACGCAGTATTTT. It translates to CASSFGGTQYF.